What follows are 25 T cell receptor beta chains derived from one specimen sequenced in a study of spatial heterogeneity in lung cancer. Study-wide results and caveats: Counts of expanded alpha and beta TCRs within tumors tracked the tumor nonsynonymous mutation count.

Each CDR3 protein is one row after TCRdb ran MiXCR on the 5' RACE reads. Of about 16,000 distinct CDR3 sequences in the sample, under 8% were seen once. The antigens for these receptors are not known. Indicated time point: sample taken at primary tumor resection. The sequencing used lung tumor tissue, collected at surgery. The receptor set was obtained from a male donor with early-stage non-small cell lung cancer.

The rearrangement joins TRBV19 to TRBJ1-5, with 8 bases fitting TRBD1. Losses at the gene ends were 5 bases for V and 7 bases for J; bases not matched to a gene: 13. Germline V gene lookup returns CDR1 LNHDA and CDR2 SQIVND (reference sequence). The CDR3 consists of 16 residues. The CDR3 region is CASSGMGQVALQPQHF. CDR3 nucleotide sequence: TGTGCCAGTAGTGGTATGGGACAGGTAGCGCTGCAGCCCCAGCATTTT. The full variable domain, rest sourced from reference TRBV19 and TRBJ1-5, is DGGITQSPKYLFRKEGQNVTLSCEQNLNHDAMYWYRQDPGQGLRLIYYSQIVNDFQKGDIAEGYSVSREKKESFPLTVTSAQKNPTAFYLCASSGMGQVALQPQHFGDGTRLSIL.

At least ten counts were recorded for this clonotype. A much larger clone is a single base away; this may be a read error. The CDR3 sequence: CASSASRNQPQHF. The CDR3 region has the DNA TGTGCCAGCAGCGCGAGCCGCAATCAGCCCCAGCATTTT. V is TRBV7-8 and J is TRBJ1-5; D is undetermined. Trimming removed 5 bases from V and 2 bases from J, with 7 bases in between. Germline assignment: CDR1 SGHVS and CDR2 FQNEAQ. The CDR3 sequence is 13 residues long. The whole variable domain, filled in from reference TRBV7-8 and TRBJ1-5, reads GAGVSQSPRYKVAKRGQDVALRCDPISGHVSLFWYQQALGQGPEFLTYFQNEAQLDKSGLPSDRFFAERPEGSVSTLKIQRTQQEDSAVYLCASSASRNQPQHFGDGTRLSIL.

This clonotype was observed many times. V and J are TRBV30 and TRBJ2-2, with a possible D match to TRBD2 (5 bases). Germline assignment: CDR1 GTSNPN and CDR2 SVGIG (reference sequence). This CDR3 contains 14 residues. V gave up 7 bases and J gave up 5 bases, with 17 bases separating them. CDR3 DNA: TGTGCCTCCCACATCGGGGAAGCGACCGGGGAGCTGTTTTTT. The encoded protein is CASHIGEATGELFF.

This clonotype has at least ten counts. J is TRBJ2-5 and V is TRBV20-1, with 7 bases aligning to TRBD1. The CDR3 is 12 residues long. Germline assignment: CDR1 DFQATT and CDR2 SNEGSKA (reference sequence). This CDR3 reads CSPRDSQETQYF. The CDR3 nucleotides are TGCAGCCCTCGGGACAGCCAAGAGACCCAGTACTTC.

This clonotype was counted many times. V is TRBV4-3 and J is TRBJ1-2; D gene ambiguous. Germline V lookup: CDR1 LGHNA, CDR2 YSLEER. The CDR3 is 17 amino acids. V lost 0 bases and J lost 4, with 18 bases in between. DNA for the CDR3: TGCGCCAGCAGCCAAGATTTTGTACAGTCCCCCCTCTATGGCTACACCTTC. Amino acid sequence: CASSQDFVQSPLYGYTF.

V usage is TRBV12-3 or TRBV12-4 and J usage is TRBJ1-1; no firm D call. The V end lost 6 bases, the J end lost 6 bases, and 14 bases lay between the germline ends. The CDR3 is 13 residues long. CDR3 nucleotides: TGTGCCAGCAGACGTTTATACAACTCTGAAGCTTTCTTT. Translating it yields CASRRLYNSEAFF.

The chain uses TRBV4-2 and TRBJ1-5, with 7 bases matching TRBD1. CDR1 and CDR2 (germline): LGHNA, YNFKEQ. The CDR3 runs 14 residues. V gave up 4 bases and J gave up 7 bases; unmatched junction bases: 7. The CDR3 DNA is TGTGCCAGCAGCCCGAGGGGGCGCGGACAGCCCCAGCATTTT. Translating gives CASSPRGRGQPQHF.

This clonotype has at least ten counts. The gene calls are TRBV21-1 and TRBJ1-3. TRBV21-1 is a listed pseudogene. The CDR3 runs 20 residues. The CDR3 nucleotides are TGTGCCAGCAGCAAAGGGAGGGTCACAAGGCCTACCCGCTCTGGAAACACCATATATTTT. This translates into CASSKGRVTRPTRSGNTIYF.

This clonotype was detected ten times or more. This sequence joins TRBV29-1 and TRBJ2-2; possibly TRBD1 for D (5 bases). The V end lost 7 bases, the J end lost 1 base, and 10 bases lay between the germline ends. Germline lookup yields CDR1 SQVTM and CDR2 ANQGSEA. CDR3 length: 13 residues. This CDR3 reads CSADTRNTGELFF. The CDR3 DNA sequence: TGCAGCGCGGACACCAGGAACACCGGGGAGCTGTTTTTT.

The CDR3 loop reads CSVEDPLTGTDYGYTF. CDR3 nucleotides: TGCAGCGTTGAAGATCCGCTCACCGGGACAGACTATGGCTACACCTTC. The chain recombines TRBV29-1 with TRBJ1-2, with 7 bases lining up with TRBD1. CDR3 length equals 16 residues. Trimming cost V 0 bases and J 3 bases; bases outside gene matches: 10. The germline CDR1 and CDR2 sequences are SQVTM and ANQGSEA.

This clonotype was found a few times. The chain recombines TRBV30 with TRBJ1-6; a weak D match, TRBD1 (5 bases). Germline loops: CDR1 GTSNPN, CDR2 SVGIG (reference sequence). This CDR3 contains 13 residues. V lost 0 bases, J lost 14 bases, and 14 bases lay in between. The CDR3 DNA reads as TGTGCCTGGAGTGTCGACAGATGGACGACCCTCCACTTT. Protein: CAWSVDRWTTLHF.

A few counts support this clonotype. This chain joins TRBV7-2 and TRBJ2-1, with TRBD2 matching over 10 bases. Trimming cost V 4 bases and J 9 bases; bases outside gene matches: 9. The CDR3 is 15 residues long. In germline, CDR1 is SGHTA, CDR2 FQGNSA. The CDR3 DNA reads as TGTGCCAGCAGCTACCTACTAGCGGGGTCGGGTGAGCAGTTCTTC. Translating gives CASSYLLAGSGEQFF.

This clonotype was seen only a few times. The gene calls are TRBV6-1 and TRBJ1-5; D is possibly TRBD1 (6 bases). The germline gives CDR1 MNHNS, CDR2 SASEGT. The CDR3 runs 16 residues. Trimming shortened V by 2 bases and J by 5 bases, and 16 bases separated the two germline ends. CDR3 DNA sequence: TGTGCCAGCAGTGAAAGGCCAGGGGTCGGGGATCAGCCCCAGCATTTT. It codes for CASSERPGVGDQPQHF.

This chain uses TRBV11-2 with TRBJ1-6; D unresolved. Trimming took off 5 bases at V and 7 bases at J, with 12 bases between the two ends. The CDR3 extends over 14 amino acids. Germline loops: CDR1 SGHAT, CDR2 FQNNGV. CDR3: CASSPPRANSPLHF. CDR3 in DNA: TGTGCCAGCAGCCCCCCCCGAGCGAATTCACCCCTCCACTTT.

This clonotype is labeled medium-sized. V and J are TRBV6-5 and TRBJ1-6, with unresolved D. V lost 6 bases, J lost 6 bases, and 9 bases lay in between. Germline-derived CDR1 and CDR2 are MNHEY and SVGAGI. The CDR3 runs 13 residues. The CDR3 reads CASRIRSNSPLHF. The CDR3 DNA follows: TGTGCCAGCAGGATTAGGAGTAATTCACCCCTCCACTTT.

The genes are TRBV10-3 and TRBJ2-5; possible D gene TRBD2, 5 bases. Germline V lookup: CDR1 ENHRY, CDR2 SYGVKD. The CDR3 extends over 16 amino acids. Between the trimmed V and J ends, which lost 0 bases and 5 bases, there was a span of 16 bases. CDR3 nucleotides: TGTGCCATCAGTGAGTCGAGCGGAGTCCGAGGGGAGACCCAGTACTTC. Amino acid sequence: CAISESSGVRGETQYF.

Ten or more counts support this clonotype. The V call is TRBV24-1, the J call TRBJ2-3; TRBD2 is a possible D gene (5 bases). Trimming removed 2 bases from V and 3 bases from J, with 8 bases in between. This CDR3 region has 14 residues. Germline lookup yields CDR1 KGHDR and CDR2 SFDVKD. The CDR3 DNA is TGTGCCACCAGTGATTCGCGGGTTACAGATACGCAGTATTTT. Its protein product is CATSDSRVTDTQYF.

V gene TRBV24-1 combines with J gene TRBJ2-1; D may correspond to TRBD1 or TRBD2 (5 bases each). Trimming cost V 2 bases and J 6 bases, with 19 bases left between them. The CDR3 runs 17 residues. Germline V gene sequence: CDR1 KGHDR, CDR2 SFDVKD. The CDR3: CATSDSMGVSQPNEQFF. CDR3 nucleotides: TGTGCCACCAGTGATTCGATGGGGGTATCACAGCCCAATGAGCAGTTCTTC.

This clonotype showed up many times. The chain has TRBV6-6 and TRBJ2-2, with D tentatively TRBD2 (5 bases). V lost 9 bases and J lost 6, with 14 bases in between. Germline CDR1 and CDR2: MNHNY and SVGAGI (reference sequence). The CDR3 consists of 13 residues. CDR3 sequence reads: CASSLAHPGELFF. The CDR3 DNA reads as TGTGCCAGTAGCCTAGCCCACCCCGGGGAGCTGTTTTTT.

This clonotype came up many times. The gene calls are TRBV5-1 and TRBJ2-2; D gene ambiguous. Germline lookup yields CDR1 SGHRS and CDR2 YFSETQ. Between the trimmed V and J ends, which lost 1 base and 1 base, there was a span of 8 bases. The CDR3 is 15 residues long. The CDR3 protein is CASSLSWGNTGELFF. The CDR3, as DNA: TGCGCCAGCAGCTTGAGTTGGGGGAACACCGGGGAGCTGTTTTTT.

This clonotype was observed many times. The chain uses TRBV7-2 and TRBJ1-3; D not certain. The CDR3 loop spans 14 amino acids. In germline, CDR1 is SGHTA, CDR2 FQGNSA. V lost 5 bases and J 1 base, leaving 9 bases between the germline ends. The CDR3 loop is CASSTEGSGNTIYF. The CDR3 DNA sequence: TGTGCCAGCAGCACAGAGGGATCTGGAAACACCATATATTTT.

V is TRBV19 and J is TRBJ2-6; D possibly uses TRBD1 or TRBD2 (5 bases each). The ends were cut back, 4 bases at V and 4 bases at J, with 14 bases in the middle. The CDR3 is 16 residues long. Looked up from germline, CDR1 is LNHDA and CDR2 is SQIVND (reference sequence). In nucleotides, the CDR3 is TGTGCCAGTAGTAAGGAGGTCGGGGCCGGGGCCAACGTCCTGACTTTC. This codes for CASSKEVGAGANVLTF.

With respect to this clonotype: A much larger clone lies a single base off, so this may be a read error. J is TRBJ2-3 and V is TRBV12-3 or TRBV12-4; D might be TRBD1 (6 bases). V dropped 5 bases and J dropped 4 bases, with 16 bases sitting between them. This CDR3 contains 15 residues. The CDR3 sequence: CASSNRDTQADTQYF. The CDR3 DNA follows: TGTGCCAGCAGTAATCGGGACACCCAAGCAGATACGCAGTATTTT.

This clonotype has at least ten counts. V and J are TRBV20-1 and TRBJ1-5; D uncertain. The CDR3 has 14 residues. Germline assignment: CDR1 DFQATT and CDR2 SNEGSKA (reference sequence). V lost 6 bases, J lost 3 bases, and 15 bases lay in between. The CDR3 reads CSAESSGVNQPQHF. CDR3 nucleotide sequence: TGCAGTGCCGAGAGCTCAGGTGTCAATCAGCCCCAGCATTTT.

This chain uses TRBV2 with TRBJ1-2, with unresolved D. The CDR3 contains 13 residues. Germline values: CDR1 SNHLY, CDR2 FYNNEI. The V end lost 11 bases, the J end lost 4 bases, and 17 bases lay between the germline ends. The CDR3 coding sequence is TGTGCCTCTACTTTAGCCGAAGGCTATGGCTACACCTTC. Translation gives CASTLAEGYGYTF.